Given below is one TCR beta chain in context. The data belong to a study of shared clonotypes between healthy human individuals. The sorted-subset replicate PCRs were given about 200 ng DNA, which is roughly 30,000 T cell genomes. Measured with immunoSEQ multiplex PCR; TCRdb has only the in-frame clones, and not every one. The data hold approximately 1.4 million clones, with around 98% observed a single time. The trim removed 3 bases at V and 6 bases at J, leaving 7 bases unmatched. Per the germline V gene, CDR1 is SGHAT and CDR2 is FQNNGV. The CDR3 has 14 residues. The receptor was derived from a man aged 25 to 40 in good health. The chain is built from TRBV11-2 and TRBJ2-7; the match to TRBD2 covers 8 bases. Sequenced sample: naive CD4+ T cells sorted from blood. Subset reported: CD45RA+ positively selected. CDR3 sequence: CASSFREGRSEQYF. CDR3 nucleotides: TGTGCCAGCAGCTTCCGGGAGGGCCGAAGCGAGCAGTACTTC. Together with reference TRBV11-2 and TRBJ2-7, the CDR3 gives the full variable domain: EAGVAQSPRYKIIEKRQSVAFWCNPISGHATLYWYQQILGQGPKLLIQFQNNGVVDDSQLPKDRFSAERLKGVDSTLKIQPAKLEDSAVYLCASSFREGRSEQYFGPGTRLTVT.